Sequencing of this T cell receptor (beta chain) was carried out in a study of human T cells and chemical hapten exposure. Time point in this sample: patch test 3, about 24 weeks after DPC sensitization. Documented treatment: therapeutic diphenylcyclopropenone sensitization with weekly scalp DPC. MiXCR, applied by TCRdb to the RACE reads, yields one record per CDR3 protein. The data show 190,000 or so distinct CDR3 sequences, around 23% seen once. This CDR3 is 17 amino acids long. The V end lost 0 bases, the J end lost 2 bases, and 12 bases lay between the germline ends. Germline V gene lookup returns CDR1 SGDLS and CDR2 YYNGEE.

The chain links TRBV9 to TRBJ2-6; D call uncertain. The material was whole blood, obtained in connection with sensitization to the hapten diphenylcyclopropenone (DPC). The source is a middle-aged woman with alopecia areata. Some clones in this sample may be carry-over from other donors' samples. The CDR3 nucleotides are TGTGCCAGCAGCGTAGGTTTCTTGGGTACTGGGGCCAACGTCCTGACTTTC. Translation gives CASSVGFLGTGANVLTF.